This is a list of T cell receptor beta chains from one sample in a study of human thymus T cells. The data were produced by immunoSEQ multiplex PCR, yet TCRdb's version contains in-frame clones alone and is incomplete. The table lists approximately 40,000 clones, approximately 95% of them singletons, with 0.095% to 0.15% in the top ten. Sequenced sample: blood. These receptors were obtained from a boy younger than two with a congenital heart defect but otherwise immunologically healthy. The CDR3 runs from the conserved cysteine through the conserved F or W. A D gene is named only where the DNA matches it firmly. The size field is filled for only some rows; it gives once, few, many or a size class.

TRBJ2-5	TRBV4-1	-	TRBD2	CASSQDVGGNQETQYF	TGCGCCAGCAGCCAAGATGTGGGGGGGAACCAAGAGACCCAGTACTTC
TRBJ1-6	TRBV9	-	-	CASSVAGALYNSPLHF	TGTGCCAGCAGCGTAGCCGGGGCCCTCTATAATTCACCCCTCCACTTT
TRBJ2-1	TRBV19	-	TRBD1	CASSIRQGAYNEQFF	TGTGCCAGTAGTATTAGGCAGGGGGCGTACAATGAGCAGTTCTTC
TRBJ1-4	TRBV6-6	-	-	CASTGSAEKLFF	TGTGCCAGCACCGGCAGCGCTGAAAAACTGTTTTTT
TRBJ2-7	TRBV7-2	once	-	CASSLGGYYEQYF	TGTGCCAGCAGCTTAGGAGGCTACTACGAGCAGTACTTC
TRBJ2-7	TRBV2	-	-	CASSEKQRRYEQYF	TGTGCCAGCAGTGAAAAGCAGCGTCGCTACGAGCAGTACTTC
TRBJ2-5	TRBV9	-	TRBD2	CASSVAASGGKETQYF	TGTGCCAGCAGCGTAGCGGCTAGCGGGGGCAAAGAGACCCAGTACTTC
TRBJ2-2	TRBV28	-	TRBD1	CASRLYQGAGELFF	TGTGCCAGCAGATTATACCAGGGGGCCGGGGAGCTGTTTTTT
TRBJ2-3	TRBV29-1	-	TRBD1	CSVTGGPSTDTQYF	TGCAGCGTTACAGGGGGCCCTAGCACAGATACGCAGTATTTT
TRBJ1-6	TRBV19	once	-	CASSGEGRSPLHF	TGTGCCAGTAGTGGGGAGGGGCGATCACCCCTCCACTTT
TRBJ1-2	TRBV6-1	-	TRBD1	CASSEARTGYGYTF	TGTGCCAGCAGTGAAGCCCGGACAGGTTATGGCTACACCTTC
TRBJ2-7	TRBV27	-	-	CASSLNGGLYEQYF	TGTGCCAGCAGTTTAAATGGGGGACTCTACGAGCAGTACTTC
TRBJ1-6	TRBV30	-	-	CAWSGQGYSPPHF	TGTGCCTGGAGTGGGCAGGGTTATTCACCCCCCCACTTT
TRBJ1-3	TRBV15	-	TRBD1	CATSRDRSSDGNTIYF	TGTGCCACCAGTCGGGACAGGAGTTCGGATGGAAACACCATATATTTT
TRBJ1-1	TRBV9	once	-	CASSVGIGTEAFF	TGTGCCAGCAGCGTAGGGATCGGCACTGAAGCTTTCTTT
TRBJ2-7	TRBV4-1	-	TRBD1	CASSHRTGAYEQYF	TGCGCCAGCAGCCACCGGACAGGAGCCTACGAGCAGTACTTC
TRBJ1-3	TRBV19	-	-	CASSRMTSGNTIYF	TGTGCCAGTAGCCGCATGACCTCTGGAAACACCATATATTTT
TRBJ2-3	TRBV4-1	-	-	CASSQDGNGVDTQYF	TGCGCCAGCAGCCAAGATGGAAACGGGGTAGATACGCAGTATTTT
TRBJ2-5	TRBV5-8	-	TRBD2	CASSLGLAGQETQYF	TGTGCCAGCAGCTTGGGACTAGCGGGTCAAGAGACCCAGTACTTC
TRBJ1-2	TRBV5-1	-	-	CASSLDRALWSYTF	TGCGCCAGCAGCTTGGACAGGGCGCTATGGAGCTACACCTTC
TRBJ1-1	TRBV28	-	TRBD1	CASSRYGYSGQRNTEAFF	TGTGCCAGCAGCCGATATGGTTATTCGGGACAGAGGAACACTGAAGCTTTCTTT
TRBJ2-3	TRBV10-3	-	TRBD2	CAIRSGLAGGSTDTQYF	TGTGCCATCAGGTCGGGACTAGCGGGGGGGAGCACAGATACGCAGTATTTT